This T cell receptor (beta chain) was captured by sequencing in a study of blood T cell repertoires in COVID-19. Study as a whole: Nucleic acid was either cDNA or gDNA, and it came from T cells, B-cell-depleted T cells, or PBMCs.

Clones were read by immunoSEQ multiplex PCR, and TCRdb kept only the in-frame ones, dropping some. The data show 55,000 to 90,000 clones, with roughly 91% seen just once and about 1.4% held by the top ten. From germline, CDR1 is SGHRS and CDR2 YFSETQ. The CDR3 has 15 amino acids. The trim removed 4 bases at V and 9 bases at J, leaving 13 bases unmatched. This clone has just a few counts. V and J are TRBV5-1 and TRBJ2-1; 7 bases map to TRBD2. Source material: peripheral blood. The source is a human donor in a cohort sampled during active COVID-19. CDR3 sequence: CASSPGGGQPGEQFF. CDR3 nucleotides: TGCGCCAGCAGCCCGGGGGGTGGCCAACCGGGTGAGCAGTTCTTC.